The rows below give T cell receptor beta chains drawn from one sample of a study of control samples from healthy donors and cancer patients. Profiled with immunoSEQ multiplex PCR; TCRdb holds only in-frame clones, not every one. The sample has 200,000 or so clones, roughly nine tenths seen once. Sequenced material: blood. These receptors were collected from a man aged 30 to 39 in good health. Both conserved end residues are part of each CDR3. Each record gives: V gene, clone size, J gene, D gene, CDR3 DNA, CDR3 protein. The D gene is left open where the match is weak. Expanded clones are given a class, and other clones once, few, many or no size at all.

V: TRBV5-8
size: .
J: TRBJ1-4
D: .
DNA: TGTGCCAGCAGCTTTTCCCATGAAAAACTGTTTTTT
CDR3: CASSFSHEKLFF

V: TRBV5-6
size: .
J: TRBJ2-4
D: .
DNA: TGTGCCAGCAGCTCCTGGCCCGGGGGAGGAAACATTCAGTACTTC
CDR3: CASSSWPGGGNIQYF

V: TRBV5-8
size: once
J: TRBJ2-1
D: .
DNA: TGTGCCAGCAGCTTGGACACAACCCGGGGCAATGAGCAGTTCTTC
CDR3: CASSLDTTRGNEQFF

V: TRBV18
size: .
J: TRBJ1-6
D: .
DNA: TGTGCCAGCTCACCCGGCGGGGATGGGTATTCACCCCTCCACTTT
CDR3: CASSPGGDGYSPLHF

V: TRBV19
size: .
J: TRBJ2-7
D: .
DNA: TGTGCCAGTGGGGGCAGCGCCTACGAGCAGTACTTC
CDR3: CASGGSAYEQYF

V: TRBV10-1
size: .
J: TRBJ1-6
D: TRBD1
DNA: TGCGCCAGCATTCGGACAGGGAAAAGGGGTTCACCCCTCCACTTT
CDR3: CASIRTGKRGSPLHF

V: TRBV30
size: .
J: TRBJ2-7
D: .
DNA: TGTGCCTGGAGTGTGGGCCCCACCGGCGGCGAGCAGTACTTC
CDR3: CAWSVGPTGGEQYF

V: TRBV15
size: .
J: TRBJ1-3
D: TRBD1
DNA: TGTGCCACCAGCAGAGATCAACAGGGGTCTGGAAACACCATATATTTT
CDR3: CATSRDQQGSGNTIYF

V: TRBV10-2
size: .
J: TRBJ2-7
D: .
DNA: TGCGCCAGCAGTGAGAGCTCCTACGAGCAGTACTTC
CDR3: CASSESSYEQYF

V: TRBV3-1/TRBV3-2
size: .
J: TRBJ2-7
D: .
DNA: TGTGCCAGCAGCCAAGTAGGGGGTTCCTACGAGCAGTACTTC
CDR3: CASSQVGGSYEQYF

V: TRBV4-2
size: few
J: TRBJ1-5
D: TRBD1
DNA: TGTGCCAGCAGCCAAGGAGGGGGCGAAACCCTTAATCAGCCCCAGCATTTT
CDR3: CASSQGGGETLNQPQHF

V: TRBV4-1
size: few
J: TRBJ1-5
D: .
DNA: TGCGCCAGCAGTCGTGCCCCAGGGTCCCGGCAGCCCCAGCATTTT
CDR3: CASSRAPGSRQPQHF

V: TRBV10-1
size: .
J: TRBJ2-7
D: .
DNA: TGCGCCAGCAGTGAGTCGCCGGGGGAACCCTACGAGCAGTACTTC
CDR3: CASSESPGEPYEQYF

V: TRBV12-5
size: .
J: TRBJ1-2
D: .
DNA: TGTGCTAGTGGTTTGGCCCCCCCAGGGAACTATGGCTACACCTTC
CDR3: CASGLAPPGNYGYTF

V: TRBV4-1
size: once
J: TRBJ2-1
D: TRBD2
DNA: TGCGCCAGCAGCCACCGACTAGCGGGGGGGCGGGTCTACAATGAGCAGTTCTTC
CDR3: CASSHRLAGGRVYNEQFF

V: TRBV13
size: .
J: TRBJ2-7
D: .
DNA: TGTGCCAGCAGCTTACTCGGGGATTTAGAGGAGCAGTACTTC
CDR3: CASSLLGDLEEQYF

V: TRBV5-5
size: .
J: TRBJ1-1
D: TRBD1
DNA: TGTGCCGGTAAACAGGGGGCAGGCACTGAAGCTTTCTTT
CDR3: CAGKQGAGTEAFF

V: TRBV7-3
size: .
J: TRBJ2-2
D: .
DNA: TGTGCCAGCAGCTTCCTGGGAACCGGGGAGCTGTTTTTT
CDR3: CASSFLGTGELFF

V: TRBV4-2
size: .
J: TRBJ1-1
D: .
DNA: TGTGCCAGCAGCCAAGGGGGGCCTGAAGCTTTCTTT
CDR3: CASSQGGPEAFF

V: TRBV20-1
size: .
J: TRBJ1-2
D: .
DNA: TGCAGTGCTACTGGGGACTATGGCTACACCTTC
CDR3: CSATGDYGYTF

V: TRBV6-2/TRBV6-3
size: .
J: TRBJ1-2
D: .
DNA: TGTGCCAGCAGTTACGCAGGGTTGTATGGCTACACCTTC
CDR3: CASSYAGLYGYTF

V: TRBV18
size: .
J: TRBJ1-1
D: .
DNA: TGTGCCAGCTCAGCGGGACAGAACACTGAAGCTTTCTTT
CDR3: CASSAGQNTEAFF

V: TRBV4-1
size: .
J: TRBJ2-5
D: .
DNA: TGCGCCAGCAGCCAAGAGCGAGGGGGGGAGGGGGAGACCCAGTACTTC
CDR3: CASSQERGGEGETQYF

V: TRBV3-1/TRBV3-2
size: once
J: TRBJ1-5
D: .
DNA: TGTGCCAGCAGTCGGGAGGGCGGCAATCAGCCCCAGCATTTT
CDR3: CASSREGGNQPQHF

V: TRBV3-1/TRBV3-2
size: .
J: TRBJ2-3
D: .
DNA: TGTGCCAGCAGCCCTCACGACACAGATACGCAGTATTTT
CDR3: CASSPHDTDTQYF

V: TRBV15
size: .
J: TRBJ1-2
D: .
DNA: TGTGCCACCAGCAGAGATCTTTCATTTGGACAGACTATGGGCTACACCTTC
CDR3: CATSRDLSFGQTMGYTF

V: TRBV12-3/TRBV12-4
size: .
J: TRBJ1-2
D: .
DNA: TGTGCCAGCAGTTTGGGGAGGAGCTATGGCTACACCTTC
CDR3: CASSLGRSYGYTF

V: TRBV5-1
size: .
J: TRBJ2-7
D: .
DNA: TGCGCCAGCAGCTTGGTGGCAGGAGGACCCTACGAGCAGTACTTC
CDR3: CASSLVAGGPYEQYF

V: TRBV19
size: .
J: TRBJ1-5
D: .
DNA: TGTGCCAGTAGTATAGTCTTGAGTTTGGGGGAGCCCCAGCATTTT
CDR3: CASSIVLSLGEPQHF

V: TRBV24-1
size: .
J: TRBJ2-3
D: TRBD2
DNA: TGTGCCACCAGTGATTTTCCCGGGACTAGCGGGATATTCACAGATACGCAGTATTTT
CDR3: CATSDFPGTSGIFTDTQYF

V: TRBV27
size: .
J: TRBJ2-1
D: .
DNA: TGTGCCAGCAGGGACCGCTCCTACAATGAGCAGTTCTTC
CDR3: CASRDRSYNEQFF

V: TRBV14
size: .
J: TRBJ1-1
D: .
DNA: TGTGCCAGCAGCCAAGGAGGGTCTGAAGCTTTCTTT
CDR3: CASSQGGSEAFF

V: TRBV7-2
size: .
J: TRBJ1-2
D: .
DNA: TGTGCCAGCAGCCCTCAGACAAGCGCTAACTATGGCTACACCTTC
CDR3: CASSPQTSANYGYTF

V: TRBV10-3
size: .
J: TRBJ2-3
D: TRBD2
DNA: TGTGCCATCAGTGACCCGGGACTAGCGGGGGTCACAGATACGCAGTATTTT
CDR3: CAISDPGLAGVTDTQYF

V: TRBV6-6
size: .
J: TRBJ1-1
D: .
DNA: TGTGCCAGCAGCCGCGGGGAGTTGAACACTGAAGCTTTCTTT
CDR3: CASSRGELNTEAFF

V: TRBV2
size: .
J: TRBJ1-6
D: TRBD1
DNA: TGTGCCAGCACCGACAGGGTGCGCTCACCCCTCCACTTT
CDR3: CASTDRVRSPLHF

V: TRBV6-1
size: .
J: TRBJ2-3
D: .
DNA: TGTGCCAGCAGGGAATTCCGGGACTCTATGCGGTCAGATACGCAGTATTTT
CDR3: CASREFRDSMRSDTQYF

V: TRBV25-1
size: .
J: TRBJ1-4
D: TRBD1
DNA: TGTGCCAGCAGTGGGGGACAGGGGGCGCGTAGTGAAAAACTGTTTTTT
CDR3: CASSGGQGARSEKLFF

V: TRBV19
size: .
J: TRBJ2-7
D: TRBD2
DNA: TGTGCCAGTAGTCCACTAGCGGGGGGTTCCTACGAGCAGTACTTC
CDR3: CASSPLAGGSYEQYF

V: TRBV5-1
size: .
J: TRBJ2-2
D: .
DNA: TGCGCCAGGAAACCCTCTTTCTGGAGACCGAACACCGGGGAGCTGTTTTTT
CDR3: CARKPSFWRPNTGELFF

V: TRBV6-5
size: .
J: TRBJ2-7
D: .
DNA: TGTGCCAGCAGTCCGTCCTACGAGCAGTACTTC
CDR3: CASSPSYEQYF

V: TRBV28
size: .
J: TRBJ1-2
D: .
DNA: TGTGCCAGCAGTTTAGGGCAGGGGTTGCGGGGCTACACCTTC
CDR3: CASSLGQGLRGYTF

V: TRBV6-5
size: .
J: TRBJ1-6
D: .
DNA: TGTGCCAGCAGTTACTCGTGGGCCAGAACTTCGCCCCTCCACTTT
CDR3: CASSYSWARTSPLHF

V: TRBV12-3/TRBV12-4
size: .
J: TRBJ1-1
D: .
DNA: TGTGCCAGCAGCCGGCGACAGGTTGAGGCTTTCTTT
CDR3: CASSRRQVEAFF

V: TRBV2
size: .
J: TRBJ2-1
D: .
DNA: TGTGCCAGCAGTGAGGGGCGGAACAATGAGCAGTTCTTC
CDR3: CASSEGRNNEQFF

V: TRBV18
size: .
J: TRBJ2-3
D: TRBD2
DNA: TGTGCCAGCTCACCAAGCGGGGGGGCGACAGATACGCAGTATTTT
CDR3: CASSPSGGATDTQYF

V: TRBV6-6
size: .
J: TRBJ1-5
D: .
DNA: TGTGCCAGCAGTTACTCCAGCGGAGATCAGCCCCAGCATTTT
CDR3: CASSYSSGDQPQHF

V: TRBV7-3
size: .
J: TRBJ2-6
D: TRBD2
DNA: TGTGCCAGCAGCTTATATGGAGCGGGGGGCCCCTCTGGGGCCAACGTCCTGACTTTC
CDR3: CASSLYGAGGPSGANVLTF

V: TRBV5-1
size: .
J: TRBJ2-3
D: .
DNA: TGCGCCAGCAGGAGACAGGGAGGGACAGATACGCAGTATTTT
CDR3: CASRRQGGTDTQYF

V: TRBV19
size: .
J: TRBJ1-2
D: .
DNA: TGTGCCAGTAGTGTCGAGGGGCGAAGCTATGGCTACACCTTC
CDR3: CASSVEGRSYGYTF

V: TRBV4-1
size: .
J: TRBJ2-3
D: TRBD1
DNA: TGCGCCAGCAGCCAAGATGGGACAGGGGGCCTGACAGATACGCAGTATTTT
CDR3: CASSQDGTGGLTDTQYF

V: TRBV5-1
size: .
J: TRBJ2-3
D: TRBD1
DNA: TGCGCCAGTCACCGGGACAGGTCGACCGGTACGCAGTATTTT
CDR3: CASHRDRSTGTQYF

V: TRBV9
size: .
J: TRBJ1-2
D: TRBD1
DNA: TGTGCCAGCAGCCTTGACAGGGATGGATATGGCTACACCTTC
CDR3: CASSLDRDGYGYTF

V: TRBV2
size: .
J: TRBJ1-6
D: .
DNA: TGTGCCAGCAGTGAAGGGGGCAGTGGCAAATCAATTTCACCCCTCCACTTT
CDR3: CASSEGGSGKSISPLHF

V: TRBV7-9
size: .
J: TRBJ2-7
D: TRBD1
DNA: TGTGCCAGCAGCTTAGTGGGACAGGGGCACGAGCAGTACTTC
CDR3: CASSLVGQGHEQYF

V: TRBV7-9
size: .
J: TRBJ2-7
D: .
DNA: TGTGCCAGCAGCCGCTTACAGTGGGAGCAGTACTTC
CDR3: CASSRLQWEQYF

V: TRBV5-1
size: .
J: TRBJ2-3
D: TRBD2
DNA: TGCGCCAGCAGCCCACAGCGGGATGCAGATACGCAGTATTTT
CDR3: CASSPQRDADTQYF